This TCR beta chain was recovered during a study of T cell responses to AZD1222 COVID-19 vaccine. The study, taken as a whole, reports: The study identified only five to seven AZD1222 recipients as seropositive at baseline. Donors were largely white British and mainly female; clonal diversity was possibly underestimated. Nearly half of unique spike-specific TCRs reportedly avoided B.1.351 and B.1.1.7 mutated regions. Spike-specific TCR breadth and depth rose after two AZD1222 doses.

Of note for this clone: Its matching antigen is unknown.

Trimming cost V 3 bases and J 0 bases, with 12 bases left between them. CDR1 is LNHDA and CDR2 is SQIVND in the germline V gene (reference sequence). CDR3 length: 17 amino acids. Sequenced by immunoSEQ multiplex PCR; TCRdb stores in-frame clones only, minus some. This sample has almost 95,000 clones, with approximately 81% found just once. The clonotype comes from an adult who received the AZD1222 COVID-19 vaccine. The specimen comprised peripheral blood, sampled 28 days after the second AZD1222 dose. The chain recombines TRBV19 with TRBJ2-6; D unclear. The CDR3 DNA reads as TGTGCCAGTAGTATTATCTTAGTTGGCTCTGGGGCCAACGTCCTGACTTTC. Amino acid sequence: CASSIILVGSGANVLTF.